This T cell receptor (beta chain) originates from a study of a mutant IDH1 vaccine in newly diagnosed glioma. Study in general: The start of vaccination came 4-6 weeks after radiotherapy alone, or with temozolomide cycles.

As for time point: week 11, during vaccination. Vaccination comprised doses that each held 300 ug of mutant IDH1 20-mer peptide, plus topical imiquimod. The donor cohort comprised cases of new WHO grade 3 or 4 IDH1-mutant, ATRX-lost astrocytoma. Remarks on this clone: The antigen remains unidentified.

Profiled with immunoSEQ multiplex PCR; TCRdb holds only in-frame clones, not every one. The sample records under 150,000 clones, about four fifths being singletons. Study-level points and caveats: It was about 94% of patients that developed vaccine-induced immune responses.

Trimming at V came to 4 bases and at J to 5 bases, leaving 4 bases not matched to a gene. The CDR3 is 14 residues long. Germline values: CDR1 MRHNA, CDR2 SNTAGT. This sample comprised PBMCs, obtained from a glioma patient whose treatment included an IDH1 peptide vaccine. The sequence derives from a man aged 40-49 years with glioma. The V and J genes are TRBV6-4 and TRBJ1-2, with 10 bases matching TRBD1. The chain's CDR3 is CASSGGQGGYGYTF. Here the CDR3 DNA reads TGTGCCAGCAGTGGCGGACAGGGGGGATATGGCTACACCTTC.